Below, 17 T cell receptor beta chains from the same sample are listed, as sequenced in a study of shared clonotypes between healthy human individuals. Assay: immunoSEQ multiplex PCR; the TCRdb copy retains only in-frame clones and omits some. The sample lists about 2.4 million clones, 80% to 95% seen once, with around 0.37% in the top ten. The sample comprised naive CD4+ T cells from PBMCs. Indicated subset: CD45RA+ positively selected. These receptors were obtained from a man aged 18 to 29 in good health. Some clones in this sample may be carry-over from other donors' samples.

The chain couples TRBV6-6 to TRBJ2-7; D possibly corresponds to TRBD2 (5 bases). The germline CDR1 and CDR2 sequences are MNHNY and SVGAGI (reference sequence). This CDR3 has 15 residues. V was clipped by 2 bases and J by 0 bases, with 11 bases between them. CDR3 nucleotides: TGTGCCAGCAGTTACAACGGCGGAGGCTCCTACGAGCAGTACTTC. This codes for CASSYNGGGSYEQYF.

The V gene is TRBV7-3, the J gene TRBJ2-6; either TRBD1 or TRBD2 may fit D (5 bases each). The CDR3 runs to 18 residues. Deletions cut 2 bases from V and 0 bases from J, with 14 bases between. From germline, CDR1 is SGHTA and CDR2 FQGTGA. CDR3 coding DNA: TGTGCCAGCAGCTTACCCTCTGGGACCGGCTCTGGGGCCAACGTCCTGACTTTC. This sequence encodes CASSLPSGTGSGANVLTF.

The chain recombines TRBV2 with TRBJ2-1, with 11 bases aligning to TRBD2. The V segment lost 9 bases and the J segment 15 bases; nucleotides outside the gene matches: 7. This CDR3 has 11 amino acids. The germline gives CDR1 SNHLY, CDR2 FYNNEI. The CDR3 here is CARRLAGPLFF. CDR3 in DNA: TGTGCCAGAAGACTAGCGGGACCCCTGTTCTTC.

The chain is built from TRBV5-1 and TRBJ2-7, with 8 positions matching TRBD2. Germline lookup yields CDR1 SGHRS and CDR2 YFSETQ. J gave up 6 bases and V 1 base, and 6 bases lay outside the gene matches. The CDR3 consists of 14 residues. CDR3 region: CASSLLAGTREQYF. DNA of the CDR3: TGCGCCAGCAGCTTGTTAGCGGGAACACGCGAGCAGTACTTC. Using reference TRBV5-1 and TRBJ2-7 for the parts outside the CDR3, the full variable domain is KAGVTQTPRYLIKTRGQQVTLSCSPISGHRSVSWYQQTPGQGLQFLFEYFSETQRNKGNFPGRFSGRQFSNSRSEMNVSTLELGDSALYLCASSLLAGTREQYFGPGTRLTVT.

The chain uses TRBV7-9 and TRBJ2-5; D gene unclear. V was clipped by 1 base and J by 2 bases, with 8 bases between them. CDR1 is SEHNR and CDR2 is FQNEAQ in the germline V gene (reference sequence). This CDR3 contains 14 residues. This CDR3 is CASSLGGVQETQYF. The DNA for the CDR3 is TGTGCCAGCAGCTTAGGGGGTGTACAAGAGACCCAGTACTTC.

This rearrangement joins TRBV28 to TRBJ1-6; 7 bases are a match to TRBD1. The germline V gene encodes CDR1 MDHEN and CDR2 SYDVKM. This CDR3 region has 15 residues. The junction had 13 bases not matched to a gene; V was cut back by 7 bases and J by 10 bases. CDR3 DNA sequence: TGTGCCAGCAAACCCCGCGACAGGGTTTTATCACCCCTCCACTTT. It codes for CASKPRDRVLSPLHF.

This clone has only one observation. The rearrangement links TRBV13 to TRBJ2-3, with 10 positions matching TRBD1. V lost 3 bases, J lost 6 bases, and 6 bases stayed unmatched. Germline V CDR1 and CDR2: PRHDT, FYEKMQ (reference sequence). The CDR3 consists of 15 residues. This chain's CDR3 is CASSFRTGGGDTQYF. The DNA for the CDR3 is TGTGCCAGCAGCTTTCGGACAGGGGGGGGCGATACGCAGTATTTT.

The chain uses TRBV6-5 and TRBJ1-2; 12 bases are shared with TRBD1. The CDR3 is 16 residues long. CDR1 and CDR2 from the germline V gene are MNHEY and SVGAGI. The V gene end was trimmed by 0 bases and the J gene end by 7 bases; junction bases not matched to a gene: 6. The CDR3 DNA reads TGTGCCAGCAGTTACTCTATGGGACAGGGGGCGCGTGGCTACACCTTC. Translating it yields CASSYSMGQGARGYTF.

This chain links TRBV5-4 with TRBJ1-2, with 10 bases identical to TRBD1. CDR1 is SGHNT and CDR2 is YYREEE in the germline V gene (reference sequence). The length of the CDR3 is 15 residues. Unmatched junction bases numbered 9, after V lost 3 bases and J lost 7 bases. The CDR3 region is CASSWDRGKGSGYTF. CDR3 bases: TGTGCCAGCAGCTGGGACAGGGGTAAGGGTAGTGGCTACACCTTC. The variable domain in full, with the rest retrieved from reference TRBV5-4 and TRBJ1-2, is ETGVTQSPTHLIKTRGQQVTLRCSSQSGHNTVSWYQQALGQGPQFIFQYYREEENGRGNFPPRFSGLQFPNYSSELNVNALELDDSALYLCASSWDRGKGSGYTFGSGTRLTVV.

This rearrangement joins TRBV10-3 to TRBJ2-7; possible D gene TRBD1, 5 bases. Trimming took 3 bases from V and 1 from J, leaving 13 bases between them. CDR1 is ENHRY, CDR2 SYGVKD, per germline. There are 15 residues in the CDR3. The CDR3 DNA reads as TGTGCCATCAGTGACCCAACAGGTTTTTCCTACGAGCAGTACTTC. The encoded protein is CAISDPTGFSYEQYF.

V is TRBV7-2 and J is TRBJ1-2; 7 bases match TRBD1. Germline-derived CDR1 and CDR2 are SGHTA and FQGNSA. The CDR3 extends over 15 amino acids. Losses at the gene ends were 5 bases for V and 4 bases for J; bases not matched to a gene: 10. The CDR3 reads CASSQGPGQLYGYTF. The CDR3 DNA is TGTGCCAGCAGCCAGGGTCCGGGACAGCTCTATGGCTACACCTTC.

The chain links TRBV11-3 to TRBJ2-1; a possible D gene is TRBD2 (6 bases). The CDR3 is 14 residues long. Trimming pared 2 bases from V and 7 bases from J, leaving 12 bases between. Germline loops: CDR1 SGHNT, CDR2 YENEEA. CDR3 sequence: CASSLRERRNEQFF. The CDR3 region has the DNA TGTGCCAGCAGCTTACGGGAGCGGCGGAATGAGCAGTTCTTC.

In DNA, the CDR3 is TGTGCCAGCAGTGACAGCATAGCCAAAAACATTCAGTACTTC. Amino acids: CASSDSIAKNIQYF. The chain couples TRBV2 to TRBJ2-4; D gene uncertain. The CDR3 consists of 14 residues. Germline V gene lookup returns CDR1 SNHLY and CDR2 FYNNEI. Trimming cost V 3 bases and J 0 bases, with 6 bases left between them.

The rearrangement links TRBV18 to TRBJ2-7, with TRBD2 as a possible D gene (5 bases). The CDR3 runs to 17 residues. V shed 4 bases and J shed 0 bases, with 19 bases lying between them. Germline-derived CDR1 and CDR2 are KGHSH and LQKENI. CDR3 bases: TGTGCCAGCTCACTTATTCGGGGAGCGGATACCTCCTACGAGCAGTACTTC. Protein sequence: CASSLIRGADTSYEQYF.

This clone was seen a handful of times. The chain combines TRBV7-3 with TRBJ1-2; a possible D gene is TRBD1 (5 bases). The length of the CDR3 is 13 residues. The germline CDR1 and CDR2 sequences are SGHTA and FQGTGA. V lost 5 bases, J lost 2 bases, and 9 bases lay in between. The chain's CDR3 is CASSLGRNYGYTF. CDR3 sequence (DNA): TGTGCCAGCAGCCTGGGACGGAACTATGGCTACACCTTC. Full variable domain (outside the CDR3, taken from reference TRBV7-3 and TRBJ1-2): GAGVSQTPSNKVTEKGKYVELRCDPISGHTALYWYRQSLGQGPEFLIYFQGTGAADDSGLPNDRFFAVRPEGSVSTLKIQRTERGDSAVYLCASSLGRNYGYTFGSGTRLTVV.

The chain has TRBV28 and TRBJ2-1; D might be TRBD1 (5 bases). The germline V gene has CDR1 MDHEN and CDR2 SYDVKM. The V end was cut by 3 bases, the J end by 14 bases, with 17 bases between. The CDR3 runs 13 residues. Written as DNA, the CDR3 is TGTGCCAGCAGTTTGAAAGGGGCCGACCTGGAGTTCTTC. It codes for CASSLKGADLEFF.

This sequence joins TRBV19 and TRBJ2-2, with a tentative D call TRBD1 (5 bases). Germline lookup yields CDR1 LNHDA and CDR2 SQIVND (reference sequence). The CDR3 is made up of 17 amino acids. V was shortened by 4 bases and J by 3 bases, with 18 bases between the two germline ends. The CDR3 is CASSNPRQGSYTGELFF. In nucleotides, the CDR3 is TGTGCCAGTAGTAACCCTCGGCAGGGTAGTTACACCGGGGAGCTGTTTTTT.